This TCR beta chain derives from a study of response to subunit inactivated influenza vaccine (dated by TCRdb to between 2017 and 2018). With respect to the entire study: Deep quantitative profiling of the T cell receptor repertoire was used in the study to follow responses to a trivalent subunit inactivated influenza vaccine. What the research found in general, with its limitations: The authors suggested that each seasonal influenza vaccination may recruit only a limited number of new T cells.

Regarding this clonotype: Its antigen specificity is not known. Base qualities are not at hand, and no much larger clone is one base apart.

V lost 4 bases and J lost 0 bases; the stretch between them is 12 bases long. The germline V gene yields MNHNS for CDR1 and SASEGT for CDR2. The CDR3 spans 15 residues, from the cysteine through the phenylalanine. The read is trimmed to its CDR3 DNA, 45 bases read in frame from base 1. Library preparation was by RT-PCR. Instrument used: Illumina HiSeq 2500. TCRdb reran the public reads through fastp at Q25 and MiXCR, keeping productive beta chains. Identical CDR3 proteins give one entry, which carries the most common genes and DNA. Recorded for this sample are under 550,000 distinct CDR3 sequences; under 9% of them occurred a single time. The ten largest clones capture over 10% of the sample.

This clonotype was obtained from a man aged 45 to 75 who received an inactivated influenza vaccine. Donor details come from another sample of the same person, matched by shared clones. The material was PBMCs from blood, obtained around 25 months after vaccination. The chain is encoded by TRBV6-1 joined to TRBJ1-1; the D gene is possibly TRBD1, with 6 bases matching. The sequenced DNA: TGTGCCAGCAGTGCGGACAGCTCAATGAACACTGAAGCTTTCTTT. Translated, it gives CASSADSSMNTEAFF.